One sample yielded the 10 T cell receptor beta chains listed below, sequenced in a study of T cells after yellow fever vaccination. TCRdb reanalysed the 5' RACE reads using MiXCR and keeps one entry per CDR3 protein. The sample lists hundreds of thousands of distinct CDR3 sequences, about 8.7% occurring once. This specimen consisted of PBMCs, obtained on the day of the first yellow fever vaccination. These receptor sequences come from a man younger than 35 who received the YFV17D yellow fever vaccine.

This sequence joins TRBV20-1 and TRBJ2-3; TRBD1 aligns across 9 bases. CDR3 length: 14 residues. Germline loops: CDR1 DFQATT, CDR2 SNEGSKA (reference sequence). With 6 bases clipped from V and 4 bases from J, the junction kept 8 bases outside the gene matches. The CDR3: CSAQGQGPPDTQYF. CDR3 bases: TGCAGTGCCCAAGGACAGGGGCCCCCAGATACGCAGTATTTT.

Only a few counts were recorded for this clonotype. The rearrangement links TRBV25-1 to TRBJ1-4; TRBD1 matches 9 bases. V dropped 4 bases and J dropped 7; count of bases not matched to a gene: 7. CDR3 length equals 15 residues. Looked up from germline, CDR1 is MGHDK and CDR2 is SYGVNS. The CDR3 spells CASSARQGGAEKLFF. CDR3 in DNA: TGTGCCAGCAGTGCCCGACAGGGGGGGGCTGAAAAACTGTTTTTT.

This clonotype was picked up many times. The V gene is TRBV7-2, the J gene TRBJ1-1; D not certain. Per the germline V gene, CDR1 is SGHTA and CDR2 is FQGNSA. Trimming left V 5 bases short and J 1 base short, with 11 bases between. The CDR3 covers 14 residues. The CDR3 spells CASSQSRWNTEAFF. CDR3 coding DNA: TGTGCCAGCAGCCAATCCCGTTGGAACACTGAAGCTTTCTTT.

This clonotype was observed a handful of times. The chain combines TRBV10-3 with TRBJ1-5; no clear D gene. The germline V gene encodes CDR1 ENHRY and CDR2 SYGVKD. Trimming removed 4 bases at V and 0 bases at J, with 10 bases between. The CDR3 is 15 amino acids. CDR3 amino acids: CAISGTRYSNQPQHF. The CDR3 DNA is TGTGCCATCAGTGGTACGAGGTATAGCAATCAGCCCCAGCATTTT.

In the case of this clonotype: A single base separates this from a much larger clone, so it may be a read error. The chain carries TRBV18 and TRBJ2-1; D not resolved. The germline V gene encodes CDR1 KGHSH and CDR2 LQKENI. The length of the CDR3 is 13 residues. In nucleotides, the CDR3 is TGTGCCAGCTCCCTAGGCCTCTACAATAAGCAGTTCTTC. Translated: CASSLGLYNKQFF.

The chain couples TRBV6-1 to TRBJ2-7; D uncertain. Germline CDR1 MNHNS, CDR2 SASEGT. The V end lost 5 bases, the J end lost 5 bases, and 10 bases lay between the germline ends. The CDR3 consists of 12 residues. The CDR3 bases are TGTGCCAGCAGTACTATGGGGAACGAGCAGTACGTC. Protein: CASSTMGNEQYV.

The table lists this clonotype with a few counts. CDR3 sequence (DNA): TGTGCCAGCAGCCCGGGACTTTCCGCCTACGAGCAGTACTTC. Its translation: CASSPGLSAYEQYF. The genes are TRBV7-2 and TRBJ2-7; possible D gene TRBD2, 6 bases. V lost 5 bases, J lost 2 bases, and 13 bases lay in between. Germline CDR1 reads SGHTA; CDR2 reads FQGNSA. The CDR3 has 14 residues.

The J gene is TRBJ2-4, the V gene TRBV20-1; unclear D gene. The ends were cut back, 3 bases at V and 1 base at J, with 7 bases in the middle. Germline V gene data show CDR1 as DFQATT and CDR2 as SNEGSKA (reference sequence). CDR3 length: 13 residues. The CDR3 sequence: CSASSNAKNIQYF. The CDR3 region has the DNA TGCAGTGCTAGTAGTAACGCCAAAAACATTCAGTACTTC.

The chain links TRBV5-1 to TRBJ2-3, with 8 bases fitting TRBD2. There are 15 residues in the CDR3. Germline loops: CDR1 SGHRS, CDR2 YFSETQ. J lost 5 bases, V lost 3 bases, and 8 bases had no gene match. The CDR3 coding sequence is TGCGCCAGCAGCTCCTCCGGGACTAGGGGAGATACGCAGTATTTT. Amino acid sequence: CASSSSGTRGDTQYF.

The chain uses TRBV19 and TRBJ1-1; 11 bases are shared with TRBD1. The CDR3 sequence is 16 residues long. V shed 6 bases and J 1 base; nucleotides not matched to a gene: 7. Germline assignment: CDR1 LNHDA and CDR2 SQIVND (reference sequence). CDR3 region: CASRGGTGGPNTEAFF. The CDR3, as DNA: TGTGCCAGTAGAGGGGGGACAGGGGGGCCGAACACTGAAGCTTTCTTT.